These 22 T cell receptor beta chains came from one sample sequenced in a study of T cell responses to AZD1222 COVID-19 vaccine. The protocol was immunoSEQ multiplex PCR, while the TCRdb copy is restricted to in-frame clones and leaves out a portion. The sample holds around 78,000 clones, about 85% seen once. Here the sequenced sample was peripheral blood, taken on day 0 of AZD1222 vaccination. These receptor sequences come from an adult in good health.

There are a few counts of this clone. CDR3 sequence (DNA): TGTGCCAGCAGTTACTCGACCGCAGGGTCAGATACGCAGTATTTT. Translated, it gives CASSYSTAGSDTQYF. V and J are TRBV6-2 or TRBV6-3 and TRBJ2-3; D might be TRBD1 (5 bases). Per the germline V gene, CDR1 is MNHEY and CDR2 is SVGEGT. The CDR3 has 15 amino acids. V was clipped by 0 bases and J by 4 bases, with 11 bases between them.

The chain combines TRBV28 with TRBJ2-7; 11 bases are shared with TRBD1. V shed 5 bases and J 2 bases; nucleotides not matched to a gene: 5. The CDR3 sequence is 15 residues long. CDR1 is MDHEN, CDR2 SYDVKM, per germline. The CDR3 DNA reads TGTGCCAGCAGTGATACGGGACAGGGGGCCTACGAGCAGTACTTC. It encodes CASSDTGQGAYEQYF. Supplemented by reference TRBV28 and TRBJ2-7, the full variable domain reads DVKVTQSSRYLVKRTGEKVFLECVQDMDHENMFWYRQDPGLGLRLIYFSYDVKMKEKGDIPEGYSVSREKKERFSLILESASTNQTSMYLCASSDTGQGAYEQYFGPGTRLTVT.

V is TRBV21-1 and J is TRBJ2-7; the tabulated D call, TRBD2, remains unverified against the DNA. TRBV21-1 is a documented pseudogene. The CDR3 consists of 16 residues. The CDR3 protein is CASSKVMRGLSYEQYF. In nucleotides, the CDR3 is TGTGCCAGCAGCAAAGTAATGCGGGGATTGTCCTACGAGCAGTACTTC.

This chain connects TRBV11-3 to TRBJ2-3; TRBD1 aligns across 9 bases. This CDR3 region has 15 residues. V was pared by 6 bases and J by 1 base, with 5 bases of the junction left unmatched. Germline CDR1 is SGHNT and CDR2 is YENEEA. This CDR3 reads CASSRRDRGTDTQYF. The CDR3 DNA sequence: TGTGCCAGCAGTCGACGGGACAGGGGCACAGATACGCAGTATTTT.

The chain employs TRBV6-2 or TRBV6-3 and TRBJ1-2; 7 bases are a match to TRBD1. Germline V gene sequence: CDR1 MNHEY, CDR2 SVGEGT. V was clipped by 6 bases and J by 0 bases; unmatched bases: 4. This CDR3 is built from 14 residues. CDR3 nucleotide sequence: TGTGCCAGCAGCCCCGGGACAGCTAACTATGGCTACACCTTC. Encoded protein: CASSPGTANYGYTF.

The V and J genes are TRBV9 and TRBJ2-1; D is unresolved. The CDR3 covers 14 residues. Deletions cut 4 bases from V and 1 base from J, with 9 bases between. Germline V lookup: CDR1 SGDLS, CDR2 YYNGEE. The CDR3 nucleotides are TGTGCCAGCAGCCCGCCTAGGTCCTACAATGAGCAGTTCTTC. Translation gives CASSPPRSYNEQFF.

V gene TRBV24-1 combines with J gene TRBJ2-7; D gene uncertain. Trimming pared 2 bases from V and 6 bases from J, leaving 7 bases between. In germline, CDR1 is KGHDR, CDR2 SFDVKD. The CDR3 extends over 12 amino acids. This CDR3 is CATSDSLGEQYF. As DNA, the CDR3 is TGTGCCACCAGTGATTCGTTGGGCGAGCAGTACTTC.

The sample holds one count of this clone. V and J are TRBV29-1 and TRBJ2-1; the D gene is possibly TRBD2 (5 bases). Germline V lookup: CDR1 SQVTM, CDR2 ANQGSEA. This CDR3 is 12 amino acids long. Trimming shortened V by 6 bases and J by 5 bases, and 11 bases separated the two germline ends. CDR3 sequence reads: CSVEQRDNEQFF. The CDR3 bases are TGCAGCGTGGAACAGAGGGACAATGAGCAGTTCTTC.

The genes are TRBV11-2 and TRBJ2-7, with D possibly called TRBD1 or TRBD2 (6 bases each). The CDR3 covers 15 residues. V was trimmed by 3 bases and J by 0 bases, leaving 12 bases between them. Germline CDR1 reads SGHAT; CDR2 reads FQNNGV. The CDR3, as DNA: TGTGCCAGCAGCTTTAGAGGGGGGATCTCCTACGAGCAGTACTTC. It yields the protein CASSFRGGISYEQYF.

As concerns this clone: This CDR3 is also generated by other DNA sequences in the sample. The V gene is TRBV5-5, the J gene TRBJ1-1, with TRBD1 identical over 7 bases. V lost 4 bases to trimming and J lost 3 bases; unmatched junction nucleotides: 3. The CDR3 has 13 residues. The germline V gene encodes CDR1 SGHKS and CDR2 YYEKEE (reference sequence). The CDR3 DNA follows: TGTGCCAGCAGCCGTCAGGGGGACACTGAAGCTTTCTTT. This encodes CASSRQGDTEAFF.

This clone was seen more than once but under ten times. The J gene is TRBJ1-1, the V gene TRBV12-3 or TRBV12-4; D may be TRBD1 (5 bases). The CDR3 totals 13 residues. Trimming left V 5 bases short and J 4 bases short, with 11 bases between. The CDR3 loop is CASSAERGTEAFF. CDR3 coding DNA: TGTGCCAGCAGTGCAGAGAGGGGCACTGAAGCTTTCTTT.

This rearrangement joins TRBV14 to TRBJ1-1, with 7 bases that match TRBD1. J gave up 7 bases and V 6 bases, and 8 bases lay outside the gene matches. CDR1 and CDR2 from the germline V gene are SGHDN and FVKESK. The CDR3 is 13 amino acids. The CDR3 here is CASRATGWGEAFF. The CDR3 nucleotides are TGTGCCAGCAGAGCGACAGGGTGGGGTGAAGCTTTCTTT.

CDR3 nucleotide sequence: TGCGCCAGCAGCCAGATACCCGGGACAGGGAACGACTACGAGCAGTACTTC. Translating it yields CASSQIPGTGNDYEQYF. The chain joins TRBV4-1 to TRBJ2-7, with 9 bases that match TRBD1. The V gene's germline CDR1 is MGHRA and CDR2 YSYEKL. V dropped 3 bases and J dropped 3; count of bases not matched to a gene: 12. This CDR3 spans 17 amino acids.

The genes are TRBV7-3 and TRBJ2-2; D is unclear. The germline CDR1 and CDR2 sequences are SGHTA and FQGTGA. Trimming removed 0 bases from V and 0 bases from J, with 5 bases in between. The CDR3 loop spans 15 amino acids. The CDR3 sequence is CASSLTSSNTGELFF. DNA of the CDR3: TGTGCCAGCAGCTTAACTAGCTCGAACACCGGGGAGCTGTTTTTT.

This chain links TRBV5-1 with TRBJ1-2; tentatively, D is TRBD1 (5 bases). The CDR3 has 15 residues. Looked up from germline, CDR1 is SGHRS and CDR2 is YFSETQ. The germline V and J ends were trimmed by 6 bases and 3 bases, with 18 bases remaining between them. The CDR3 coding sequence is TGCGCCAGCACTTCCCAGGTGGGGGGTGACTATGGCTACACCTTC. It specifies CASTSQVGGDYGYTF.

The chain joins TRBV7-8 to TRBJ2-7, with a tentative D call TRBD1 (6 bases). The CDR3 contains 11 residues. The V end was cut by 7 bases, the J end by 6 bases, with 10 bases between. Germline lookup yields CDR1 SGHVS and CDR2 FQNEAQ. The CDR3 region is CASTQGGEQYF. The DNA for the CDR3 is TGTGCCAGCACCCAAGGGGGCGAGCAGTACTTC.

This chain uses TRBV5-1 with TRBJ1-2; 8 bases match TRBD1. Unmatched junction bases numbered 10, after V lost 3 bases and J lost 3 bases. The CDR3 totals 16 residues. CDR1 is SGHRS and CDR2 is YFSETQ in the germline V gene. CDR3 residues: CASSSSGTGTYYGYTF. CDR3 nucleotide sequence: TGCGCCAGCAGCTCATCCGGGACAGGAACTTACTATGGCTACACCTTC. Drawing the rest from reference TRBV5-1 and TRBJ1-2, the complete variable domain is KAGVTQTPRYLIKTRGQQVTLSCSPISGHRSVSWYQQTPGQGLQFLFEYFSETQRNKGNFPGRFSGRQFSNSRSEMNVSTLELGDSALYLCASSSSGTGTYYGYTFGSGTRLTVV.

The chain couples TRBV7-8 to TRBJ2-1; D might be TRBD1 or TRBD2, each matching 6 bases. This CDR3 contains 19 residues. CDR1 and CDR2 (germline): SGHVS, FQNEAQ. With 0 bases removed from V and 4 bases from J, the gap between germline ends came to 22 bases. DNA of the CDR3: TGTGCCAGCAGCTTAGCGCAGGGGTTGGGAGCGGGCGCTTACAATGAGCAGTTCTTC. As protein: CASSLAQGLGAGAYNEQFF.

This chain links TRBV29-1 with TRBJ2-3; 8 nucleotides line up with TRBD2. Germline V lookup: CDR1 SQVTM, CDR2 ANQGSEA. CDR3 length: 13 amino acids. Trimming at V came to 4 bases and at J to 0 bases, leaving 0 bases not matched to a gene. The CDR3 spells CSVASGSTDTQYF. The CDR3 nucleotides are TGCAGCGTTGCTAGCGGGAGCACAGATACGCAGTATTTT.

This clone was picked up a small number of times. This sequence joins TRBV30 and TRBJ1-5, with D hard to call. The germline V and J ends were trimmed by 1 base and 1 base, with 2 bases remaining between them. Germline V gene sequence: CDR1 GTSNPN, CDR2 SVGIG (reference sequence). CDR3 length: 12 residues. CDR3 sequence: CAWSGSNQPQHF. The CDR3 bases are TGTGCCTGGAGTGGGAGCAATCAGCCCCAGCATTTT.

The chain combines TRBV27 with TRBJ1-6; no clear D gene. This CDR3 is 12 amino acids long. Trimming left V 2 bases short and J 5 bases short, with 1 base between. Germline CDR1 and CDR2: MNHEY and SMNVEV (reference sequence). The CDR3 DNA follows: TGTGCCAGCAGTTTAGATAATTCACCCCTCCACTTT. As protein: CASSLDNSPLHF.

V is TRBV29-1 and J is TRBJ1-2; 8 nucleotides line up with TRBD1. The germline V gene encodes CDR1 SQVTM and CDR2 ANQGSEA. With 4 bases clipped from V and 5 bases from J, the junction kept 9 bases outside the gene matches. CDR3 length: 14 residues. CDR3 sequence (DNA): TGCAGCGTTGCTACGGACAGGGATGGATATGGCTACACCTTC. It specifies CSVATDRDGYGYTF.